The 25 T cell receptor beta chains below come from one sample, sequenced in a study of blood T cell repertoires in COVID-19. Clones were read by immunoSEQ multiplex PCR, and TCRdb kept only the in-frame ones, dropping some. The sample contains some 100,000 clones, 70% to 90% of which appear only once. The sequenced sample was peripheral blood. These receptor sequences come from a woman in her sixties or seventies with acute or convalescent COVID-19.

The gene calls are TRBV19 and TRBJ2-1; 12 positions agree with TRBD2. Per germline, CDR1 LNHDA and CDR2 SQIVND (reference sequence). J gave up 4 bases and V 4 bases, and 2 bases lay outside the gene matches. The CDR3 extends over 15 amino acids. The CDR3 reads CASSTLAGGYNEQFF. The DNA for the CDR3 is TGTGCCAGTAGTACACTAGCGGGAGGTTACAATGAGCAGTTCTTC. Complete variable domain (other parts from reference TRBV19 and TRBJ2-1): DGGITQSPKYLFRKEGQNVTLSCEQNLNHDAMYWYRQDPGQGLRLIYYSQIVNDFQKGDIAEGYSVSREKKESFPLTVTSAQKNPTAFYLCASSTLAGGYNEQFFGPGTRLTVL.

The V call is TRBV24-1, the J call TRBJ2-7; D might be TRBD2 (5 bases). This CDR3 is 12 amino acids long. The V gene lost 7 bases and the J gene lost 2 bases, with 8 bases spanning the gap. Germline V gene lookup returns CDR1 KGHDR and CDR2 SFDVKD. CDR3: CATSDGTYEQYF. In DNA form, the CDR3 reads TGTGCCACCAGCGACGGGACCTACGAGCAGTACTTC.

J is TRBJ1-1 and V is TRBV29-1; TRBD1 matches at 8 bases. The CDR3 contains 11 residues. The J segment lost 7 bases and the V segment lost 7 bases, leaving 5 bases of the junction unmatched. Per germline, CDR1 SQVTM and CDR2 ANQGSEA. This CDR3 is CSAHRGSEAFF. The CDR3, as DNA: TGCAGCGCCCACAGGGGGAGTGAAGCTTTCTTT. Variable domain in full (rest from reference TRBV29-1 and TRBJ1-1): SAVISQKPSRDICQRGTSLTIQCQVDSQVTMMFWYRQQPGQSLTLIATANQGSEATYESGFVIDKFPISRPNLTFSTLTVSNMSPEDSSIYLCSAHRGSEAFFGQGTRLTVV.

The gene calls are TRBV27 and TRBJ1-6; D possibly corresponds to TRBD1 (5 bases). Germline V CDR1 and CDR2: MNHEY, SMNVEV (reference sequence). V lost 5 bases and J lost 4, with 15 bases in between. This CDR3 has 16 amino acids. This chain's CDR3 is CASSPTVGYYNSPLHF. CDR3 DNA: TGTGCCAGCAGTCCGACAGTTGGGTATTATAATTCACCCCTCCACTTT.

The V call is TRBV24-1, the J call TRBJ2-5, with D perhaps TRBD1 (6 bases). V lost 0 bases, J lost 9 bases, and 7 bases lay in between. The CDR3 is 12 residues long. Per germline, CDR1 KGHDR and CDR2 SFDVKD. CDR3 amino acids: CATSDLAGAQYF. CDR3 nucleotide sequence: TGTGCCACCAGTGATTTGGCAGGGGCCCAGTACTTC.

The CDR3 DNA follows: TGTGCCAGCAGGTCGAGAGGCCTAGAGCTAGCCAAAAACATTCAGTACTTC. As protein: CASRSRGLELAKNIQYF. The chain couples TRBV27 to TRBJ2-4; the D is unclear. Between the trimmed V and J ends, which lost 6 bases and 0 bases, there was a span of 18 bases. CDR3 size: 17 residues. Germline CDR1 MNHEY, CDR2 SMNVEV (reference sequence).

The DNA of the CDR3 is TGTGCCAGCAGCTGGACAGGGTTCGAGCAGTACTTC. Its protein is CASSWTGFEQYF. This chain connects TRBV12-3 or TRBV12-4 to TRBJ2-7; the match to TRBD1 covers 8 bases. V was pared by 6 bases and J by 6 bases, with 4 bases of the junction left unmatched. This CDR3 spans 12 amino acids.

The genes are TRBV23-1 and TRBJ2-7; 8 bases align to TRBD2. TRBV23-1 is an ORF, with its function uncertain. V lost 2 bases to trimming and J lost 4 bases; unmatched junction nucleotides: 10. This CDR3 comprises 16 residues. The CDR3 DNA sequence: TGCGCCAGCAGTCAAGTCAAGCGGGAGATCTTTTACGAGCAGTACTTC. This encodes CASSQVKREIFYEQYF.

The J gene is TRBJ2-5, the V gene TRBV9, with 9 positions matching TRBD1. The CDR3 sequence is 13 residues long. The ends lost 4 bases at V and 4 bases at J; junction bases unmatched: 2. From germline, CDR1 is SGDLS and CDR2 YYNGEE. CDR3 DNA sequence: TGTGCCAGCAGCACGGACAGGGGAGAGACCCAGTACTTC. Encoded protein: CASSTDRGETQYF.

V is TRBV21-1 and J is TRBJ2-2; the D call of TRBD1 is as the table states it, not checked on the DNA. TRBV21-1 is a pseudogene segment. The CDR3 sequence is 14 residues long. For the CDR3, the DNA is TGTGCCAAAGGACAGGCCTCGAACACCGGGGAGCTGTTTTTT. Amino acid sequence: CAKGQASNTGELFF.

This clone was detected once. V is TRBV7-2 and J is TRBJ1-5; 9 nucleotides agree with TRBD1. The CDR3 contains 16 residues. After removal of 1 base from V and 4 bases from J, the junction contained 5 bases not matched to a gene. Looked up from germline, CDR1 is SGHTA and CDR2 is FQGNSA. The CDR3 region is CASSLVSGTGNQPQHF. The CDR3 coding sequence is TGTGCCAGCAGCTTAGTTTCCGGGACAGGGAATCAGCCCCAGCATTTT.

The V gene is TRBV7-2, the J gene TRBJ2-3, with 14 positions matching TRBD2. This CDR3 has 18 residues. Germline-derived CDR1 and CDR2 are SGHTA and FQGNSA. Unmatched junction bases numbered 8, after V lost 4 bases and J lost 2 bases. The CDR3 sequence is CASSSQGGLAGVTDTQYF. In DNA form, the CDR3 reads TGTGCCAGCAGCTCACAGGGGGGACTAGCGGGGGTCACAGATACGCAGTATTTT.

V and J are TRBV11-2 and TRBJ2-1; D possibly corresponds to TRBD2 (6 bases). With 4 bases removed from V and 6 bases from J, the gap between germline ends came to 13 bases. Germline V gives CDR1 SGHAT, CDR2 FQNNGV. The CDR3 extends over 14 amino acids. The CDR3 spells CASSSLGTANEQFF. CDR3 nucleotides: TGTGCCAGCAGCTCCCTAGGGACTGCCAATGAGCAGTTCTTC. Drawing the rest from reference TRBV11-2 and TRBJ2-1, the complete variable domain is EAGVAQSPRYKIIEKRQSVAFWCNPISGHATLYWYQQILGQGPKLLIQFQNNGVVDDSQLPKDRFSAERLKGVDSTLKIQPAKLEDSAVYLCASSSLGTANEQFFGPGTRLTVL.

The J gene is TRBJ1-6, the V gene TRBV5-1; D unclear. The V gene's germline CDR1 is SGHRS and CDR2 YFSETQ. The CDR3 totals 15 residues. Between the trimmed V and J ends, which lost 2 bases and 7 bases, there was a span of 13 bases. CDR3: CASSFGSGLNSPLHF. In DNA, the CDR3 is TGCGCCAGCAGCTTTGGGTCGGGGTTGAATTCACCCCTCCACTTT.

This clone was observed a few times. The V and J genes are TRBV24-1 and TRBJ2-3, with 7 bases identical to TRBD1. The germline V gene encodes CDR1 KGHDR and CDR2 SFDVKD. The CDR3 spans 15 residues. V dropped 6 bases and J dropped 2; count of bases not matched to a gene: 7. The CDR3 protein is CATSKWDSPTDTQYF. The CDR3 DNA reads TGTGCCACCAGTAAATGGGACAGTCCCACAGATACGCAGTATTTT.

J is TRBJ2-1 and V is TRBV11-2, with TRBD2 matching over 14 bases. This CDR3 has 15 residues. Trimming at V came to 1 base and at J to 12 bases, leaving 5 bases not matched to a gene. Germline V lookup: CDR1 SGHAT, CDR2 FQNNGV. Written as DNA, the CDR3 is TGTGCCAGCAGCTTAGTTACGACTAGCGGGGGGGGGCAGTTCTTC. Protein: CASSLVTTSGGGQFF.

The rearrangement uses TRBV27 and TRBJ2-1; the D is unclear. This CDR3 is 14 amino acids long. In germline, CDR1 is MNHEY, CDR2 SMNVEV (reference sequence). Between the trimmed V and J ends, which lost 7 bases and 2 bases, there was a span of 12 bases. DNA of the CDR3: TGTGCCAGCACCAATTGGGCTACCTACAATGAGCAGTTCTTC. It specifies CASTNWATYNEQFF.

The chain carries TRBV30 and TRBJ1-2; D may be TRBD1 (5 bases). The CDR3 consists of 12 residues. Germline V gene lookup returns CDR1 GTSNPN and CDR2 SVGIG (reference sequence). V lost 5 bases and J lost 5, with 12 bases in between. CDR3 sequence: CAWGGAGYGYTF. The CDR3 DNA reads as TGTGCCTGGGGAGGGGCGGGGTATGGCTACACCTTC. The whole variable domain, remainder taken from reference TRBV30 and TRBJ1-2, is SQTIHQWPATLVQPVGSPLSLECTVEGTSNPNLYWYRQAAGRGLQLLFYSVGIGQISSEVPQNLSASRPQDRQFILSSKKLLLSDSGFYLCAWGGAGYGYTFGSGTRLTVV.

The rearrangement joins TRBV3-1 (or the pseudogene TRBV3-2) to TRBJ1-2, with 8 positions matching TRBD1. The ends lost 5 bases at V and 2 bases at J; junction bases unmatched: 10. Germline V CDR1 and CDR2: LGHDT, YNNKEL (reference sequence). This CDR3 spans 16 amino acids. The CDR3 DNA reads TGTGCCAGCAGCGGAGGACAGGGTATTTGGAACTATGGCTACACCTTC. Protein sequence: CASSGGQGIWNYGYTF.

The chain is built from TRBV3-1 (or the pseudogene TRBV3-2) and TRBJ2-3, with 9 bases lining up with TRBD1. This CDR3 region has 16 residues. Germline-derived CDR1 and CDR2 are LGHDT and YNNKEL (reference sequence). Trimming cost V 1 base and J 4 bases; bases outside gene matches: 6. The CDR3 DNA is TGTGCCAGCAGCCAAGGGGATTGGACAGGGGCAGATACGCAGTATTTT. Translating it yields CASSQGDWTGADTQYF.

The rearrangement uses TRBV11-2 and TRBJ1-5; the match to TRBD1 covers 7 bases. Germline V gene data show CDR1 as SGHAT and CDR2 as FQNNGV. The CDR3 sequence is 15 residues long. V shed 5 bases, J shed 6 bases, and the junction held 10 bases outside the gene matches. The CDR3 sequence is CASSAGTVGSQPQHF. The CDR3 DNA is TGTGCCAGCAGCGCTGGGACAGTTGGTTCTCAGCCCCAGCATTTT.

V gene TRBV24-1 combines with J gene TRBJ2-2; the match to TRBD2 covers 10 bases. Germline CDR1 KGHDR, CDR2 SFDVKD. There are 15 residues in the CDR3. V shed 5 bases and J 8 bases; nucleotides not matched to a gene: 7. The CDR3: CATSGLAGENGELFF. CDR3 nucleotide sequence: TGTGCCACCAGTGGGCTAGCGGGAGAAAATGGGGAGCTGTTTTTT.

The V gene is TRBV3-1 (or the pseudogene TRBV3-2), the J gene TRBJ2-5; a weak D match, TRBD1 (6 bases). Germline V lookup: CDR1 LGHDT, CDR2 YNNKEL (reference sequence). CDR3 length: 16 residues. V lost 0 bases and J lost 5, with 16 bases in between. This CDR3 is CASSQDAPTGSETQYF. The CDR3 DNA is TGTGCCAGCAGCCAAGATGCCCCTACAGGGTCTGAGACCCAGTACTTC.

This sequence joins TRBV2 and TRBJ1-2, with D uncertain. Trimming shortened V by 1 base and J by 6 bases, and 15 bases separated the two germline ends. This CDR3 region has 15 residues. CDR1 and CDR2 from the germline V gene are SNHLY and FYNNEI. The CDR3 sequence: CASSEVTAQRDGYTF. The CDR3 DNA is TGTGCCAGCAGTGAAGTAACAGCCCAACGAGATGGCTACACCTTC.

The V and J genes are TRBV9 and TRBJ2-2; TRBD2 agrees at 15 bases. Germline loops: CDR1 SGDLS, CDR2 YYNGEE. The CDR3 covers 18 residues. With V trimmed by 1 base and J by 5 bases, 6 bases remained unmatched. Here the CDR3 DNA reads TGTGCCAGCAGCGTATTGTCGGGACTAGCGGGAGGTACCGGGGAGCTGTTTTTT. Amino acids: CASSVLSGLAGGTGELFF.